One and the same sample provided the 29 T cell receptor beta chains below, sequenced in a study of T cell responses to AZD1222 COVID-19 vaccine. Sequencing was performed with immunoSEQ multiplex PCR; in TCRdb, only in-frame clones are kept and a portion is missing. Of fewer than 30,000 clones in the sample, around 80% were seen once. This specimen consisted of peripheral blood, obtained on day 0 of AZD1222 vaccination. The receptors here all came from an adult in good health.

V is TRBV19 and J is TRBJ2-1, with D unresolved. V was trimmed by 2 bases and J by 5 bases, leaving 13 bases between them. CDR3 length: 15 amino acids. Germline V gene data show CDR1 as LNHDA and CDR2 as SQIVND (reference sequence). The CDR3 loop is CASSISLTLNNEQFF. The CDR3 DNA follows: TGTGCCAGTAGTATAAGCCTAACCCTTAACAATGAGCAGTTCTTC.

The chain combines TRBV6-1 with TRBJ2-5, with D unresolved. The CDR3 extends over 14 amino acids. CDR1 is MNHNS, CDR2 SASEGT, per germline. The V gene lost 2 bases and the J gene lost 2 bases, with 9 bases spanning the gap. This CDR3 is CASSEFGPQETQYF. The DNA for the CDR3 is TGTGCCAGCAGTGAATTCGGCCCGCAAGAGACCCAGTACTTC.

This rearrangement joins TRBV11-2 to TRBJ2-3, with D unresolved. Trimming shortened V by 0 bases and J by 7 bases, and 5 bases separated the two germline ends. CDR1 is SGHAT and CDR2 is FQNNGV in the germline V gene. This CDR3 has 12 residues. The CDR3 DNA follows: TGTGCCAGCAGCTTAGAAAGGCATACGCAGTATTTT. This gives the protein CASSLERHTQYF.

This clone was detected only a few times. The chain couples TRBV7-3 to TRBJ1-1, with no clear D. The germline V and J ends were trimmed by 3 bases and 4 bases, with 9 bases remaining between them. CDR1 is SGHTA and CDR2 is FQGTGA in the germline V gene. This CDR3 comprises 13 residues. DNA of the CDR3: TGTGCCAGCAGCTTTGGGTCGATCACTGAAGCTTTCTTT. Encoded protein: CASSFGSITEAFF.

This clone was counted only a few times. The chain carries TRBV7-2 and TRBJ2-6, with TRBD2 as a possible D gene (7 bases). Trimming removed 4 bases at V and 2 bases at J, with 12 bases between. The germline gives CDR1 SGHTA, CDR2 FQGNSA. This CDR3 is 16 amino acids long. CDR3 sequence: CASSYRGGAGANVLTF. The DNA of the CDR3 is TGTGCCAGCAGCTACAGAGGGGGGGCTGGGGCCAACGTCCTGACTTTC.

This clone was seen a few times. The chain couples TRBV18 to TRBJ1-2; 7 bases line up with TRBD1. This CDR3 has 16 residues. Germline-derived CDR1 and CDR2 are KGHSH and LQKENI. Germline trimming cut 2 bases from V and 4 bases from J; bases unmatched to any gene: 10. The CDR3 spells CASSPTQNRGGYGYTF. The CDR3 DNA reads as TGTGCCAGCTCACCAACACAGAACAGGGGTGGCTATGGCTACACCTTC.

The rearrangement uses TRBV6-5 and TRBJ1-2; 9 bases fit TRBD1. Germline V gene sequence: CDR1 MNHEY, CDR2 SVGAGI. The V gene end was trimmed by 4 bases and the J gene end by 2 bases; junction bases not matched to a gene: 5. The CDR3 is made up of 15 amino acids. The CDR3 DNA follows: TGTGCCAGCAGTTCTCGGACAGGGGCCAACTATGGCTACACCTTC. Its translation is CASSSRTGANYGYTF.

The chain couples TRBV5-8 to TRBJ1-6; D gene unclear. This CDR3 spans 18 amino acids. The V end lost 3 bases, the J end lost 0 bases, and 16 bases lay between the germline ends. CDR1 is SGHTS, CDR2 YDEGEE, per germline. The CDR3 region is CASSSATDESSYNSPLHF. The CDR3 DNA reads as TGTGCCAGCAGCTCTGCCACGGACGAGAGCTCCTATAATTCACCCCTCCACTTT. Full variable domain (rest looked up from reference TRBV5-8 and TRBJ1-6): EAGVTQSPTHLIKTRGQQATLRCSPISGHTSVYWYQQALGLGLQFLLWYDEGEERNRGNFPPRFSGRQFPNYSSELNVNALELEDSALYLCASSSATDESSYNSPLHFGNGTRLTVT.

This rearrangement joins TRBV28 to TRBJ2-7; 8 bases fit TRBD1. J was trimmed by 3 bases and V by 5 bases; bases with no gene match: 9. The V gene's germline CDR1 is MDHEN and CDR2 SYDVKM. The CDR3 has 15 amino acids. The CDR3 sequence is CASSGQGSEGYEQYV. Written as DNA, the CDR3 is TGTGCCAGCAGTGGACAGGGTTCTGAAGGCTACGAGCAGTACGTC.

The rearrangement joins TRBV10-1 to TRBJ1-3, with a tentative D call TRBD1 (6 bases). This CDR3 has 16 amino acids. The ends were cut back, 7 bases at V and 1 base at J, with 17 bases in the middle. CDR1 is WNHNN, CDR2 SYGVQD, per germline (reference sequence). The CDR3 DNA sequence: TGCGCCAGCAATGATCCGGGACATTCTTCTGGAAACACCATATATTTT. Translated: CASNDPGHSSGNTIYF.

This sequence joins TRBV7-8 and TRBJ2-2; D gene uncertain. Looked up from germline, CDR1 is SGHVS and CDR2 is FQNEAQ. V was cut by 5 bases and J by 4 bases, with 17 bases left in between. The CDR3 is 16 amino acids. CDR3 protein: CASSPFASRSTGELFF. In DNA, the CDR3 is TGTGCCAGCAGCCCCTTTGCGAGCCGAAGCACCGGGGAGCTGTTTTTT. Filled out from reference TRBV7-8 and TRBJ2-2, the complete variable domain reads GAGVSQSPRYKVAKRGQDVALRCDPISGHVSLFWYQQALGQGPEFLTYFQNEAQLDKSGLPSDRFFAERPEGSVSTLKIQRTQQEDSAVYLCASSPFASRSTGELFFGEGSRLTVL.

The CDR3 reads CASSPPINRGETQYF. The CDR3, as DNA: TGTGCCAGCTCACCACCGATAAATCGGGGAGAGACCCAGTACTTC. The chain combines TRBV18 with TRBJ2-5; a possible D gene is TRBD2 (5 bases). Germline V gives CDR1 KGHSH, CDR2 LQKENI. Trimming took 0 bases from V and 4 from J, leaving 12 bases between them. CDR3 size: 15 residues.

J is TRBJ1-2 and V is TRBV19, with D unresolved. The germline V gene has CDR1 LNHDA and CDR2 SQIVND (reference sequence). CDR3 size: 15 residues. V was pared by 3 bases and J by 2 bases, with 13 bases between. DNA for the CDR3: TGTGCCAGTAGTATTCTTGCCACCTCCAACTATGGCTACACCTTC. It encodes CASSILATSNYGYTF.

The chain couples TRBV6-5 to TRBJ2-5; TRBD1 matches 9 bases. This CDR3 has 14 residues. Germline V gene lookup returns CDR1 MNHEY and CDR2 SVGAGI. Trimming removed 6 bases from V and 5 bases from J; junction bases left unmatched: 7. The CDR3 nucleotides read TGTGCCAGCAGCCTACAGGACAGGGGTGAGACCCAGTACTTC. This codes for CASSLQDRGETQYF.

This clone was recorded a few times. The rearrangement joins TRBV6-5 to TRBJ2-7; 8 bases map to TRBD1. Germline CDR1 is MNHEY and CDR2 is SVGAGI. CDR3 length equals 14 residues. V lost 4 bases, J lost 8 bases, and 10 bases stayed unmatched. CDR3 DNA sequence: TGTGCCAGCAGTTTCGGGACAGGAGGTACGAAGCAGTACTTC. Protein product: CASSFGTGGTKQYF.

V gene TRBV27 combines with J gene TRBJ2-7, with 7 bases lining up with TRBD1. Germline values: CDR1 MNHEY, CDR2 SMNVEV (reference sequence). This CDR3 is 15 amino acids long. Trimming removed 5 bases from V and 3 bases from J; junction bases left unmatched: 10. CDR3 residues: CASSPRETGVYEQYV. In DNA, the CDR3 is TGTGCCAGCAGTCCCCGAGAAACAGGGGTCTACGAGCAGTACGTC.

The V gene is TRBV4-1, the J gene TRBJ1-1, with 7 bases fitting TRBD1. V was clipped by 1 base and J by 1 base; unmatched bases: 3. Germline assignment: CDR1 MGHRA and CDR2 YSYEKL. This CDR3 is built from 15 residues. CDR3 in DNA: TGCGCCAGCAGCCAAGGGCCAGGGGGGAACACTGAAGCTTTCTTT. Translation: CASSQGPGGNTEAFF.

The chain is built from TRBV5-1 and TRBJ2-3; 10 nucleotides match TRBD2. V gave up 4 bases and J gave up 0 bases; unmatched junction bases: 11. Germline CDR1 is SGHRS and CDR2 is YFSETQ. The CDR3 loop spans 18 amino acids. The CDR3 region has the DNA TGCGCCAGCAGCCAACTATTCGGACTAGCGGCTAGCACAGATACGCAGTATTTT. Its protein product is CASSQLFGLAASTDTQYF.

J is TRBJ1-1 and V is TRBV11-2; 8 bases fit TRBD1. The CDR3 is 14 residues long. Unmatched junction bases numbered 7, after V lost 5 bases and J lost 5 bases. Germline values: CDR1 SGHAT, CDR2 FQNNGV. This CDR3 is CASSRRDRKTEAFF. CDR3 DNA: TGTGCCAGCAGCCGACGGGACAGGAAGACTGAAGCTTTCTTT.

The chain employs TRBV12-3 or TRBV12-4 and TRBJ2-3; D gene ambiguous. This CDR3 comprises 13 residues. V was pared by 6 bases and J by 2 bases, with 9 bases between. CDR3 region: CASSLGFTDTQYF. In DNA form, the CDR3 reads TGTGCCAGCAGCCTGGGATTCACAGATACGCAGTATTTT.

The table lists this clone with a count of one. The chain combines TRBV19 with TRBJ2-2; TRBD2 matches 10 bases. The V gene's germline CDR1 is LNHDA and CDR2 SQIVND (reference sequence). The V segment lost 1 base and the J segment 6 bases; nucleotides outside the gene matches: 8. The CDR3 sequence is 17 residues long. The CDR3 sequence is CASSIVGLAGVAGELFF. The CDR3 DNA reads as TGTGCCAGTAGTATAGTCGGGCTAGCGGGAGTCGCCGGGGAGCTGTTTTTT.

The J gene is TRBJ1-1, the V gene TRBV5-4; TRBD1 agrees at 7 bases. J gave up 1 base and V 4 bases, and 1 base lay outside the gene matches. CDR1 and CDR2 (germline): SGHNT, YYREEE (reference sequence). The CDR3 consists of 13 residues. The CDR3 nucleotides are TGTGCCAGCAGCCGACAGGGGAACACTGAAGCTTTCTTT. Its translation is CASSRQGNTEAFF.

The chain is built from TRBV18 and TRBJ1-1; D call uncertain. Per the germline V gene, CDR1 is KGHSH and CDR2 is LQKENI. The V and J ends lost 1 base and 0 bases respectively, with 0 bases between them. The CDR3 loop spans 12 amino acids. The CDR3 region is CASSPLNTEAFF. CDR3 DNA sequence: TGTGCCAGCTCACCACTGAACACTGAAGCTTTCTTT. The full variable domain, with the rest looked up from reference TRBV18 and TRBJ1-1, is NAGVMQNPRHLVRRRGQEARLRCSPMKGHSHVYWYRQLPEEGLKFMVYLQKENIIDESGMPKERFSAEFPKEGPSILRIQQVVRGDSAAYFCASSPLNTEAFFGQGTRLTVV.

The rearrangement uses TRBV3-1 (or the pseudogene TRBV3-2) and TRBJ1-1, with no clear D. The CDR3 is 13 residues long. Germline assignment: CDR1 LGHDT and CDR2 YNNKEL (reference sequence). Trimming pared 4 bases from V and 11 bases from J, leaving 17 bases between. In nucleotides, the CDR3 is TGTGCCAGCAGCCTCCGGGGAGAGAGGTGGGCTTTCTTT. This sequence encodes CASSLRGERWAFF.

This clone was detected only a few times. V gene TRBV28 combines with J gene TRBJ1-6; D unclear. The CDR3 extends over 14 amino acids. Trimming removed 2 bases from V and 8 bases from J, with 10 bases in between. CDR1 and CDR2 (germline): MDHEN, SYDVKM. The CDR3 is CASSLGNGDSPLHF. In DNA form, the CDR3 reads TGTGCCAGCAGTTTAGGTAATGGAGATTCACCCCTCCACTTT.

The J gene is TRBJ1-4, the V gene TRBV7-2, with D maybe TRBD1 (5 bases). Germline V gene lookup returns CDR1 SGHTA and CDR2 FQGNSA. V lost 1 base to trimming and J lost 7 bases, with 13 bases between them. The CDR3 is 15 residues long. The chain's CDR3 is CASSLGGLKGEKLFF. The CDR3 nucleotides read TGTGCCAGCAGCTTAGGGGGCCTTAAGGGTGAAAAACTGTTTTTT.

The chain has TRBV29-1 and TRBJ1-2; 9 bases fit TRBD1. The CDR3 contains 12 residues. Germline V CDR1 and CDR2: SQVTM, ANQGSEA. Germline trimming cut 7 bases from V and 7 bases from J; bases unmatched to any gene: 7. The CDR3 region has the DNA TGCAGCGCCGGGACAGGGTTATTTGGCTACACCTTC. Translating it yields CSAGTGLFGYTF.

The V gene is TRBV12-5, the J gene TRBJ2-5; D might be TRBD1 (5 bases). The CDR3 runs to 13 residues. Per the germline V gene, CDR1 is LGHNT and CDR2 is FRNRAP. V lost 5 bases and J lost 2, with 9 bases in between. This CDR3 is CASGRGSQETQYF. CDR3 in DNA: TGTGCTAGTGGTAGGGGTTCACAAGAGACCCAGTACTTC. The full variable domain, in which reference TRBV12-5 and TRBJ2-5 provide the parts outside the CDR3, is DARVTQTPRHKVTEMGQEVTMRCQPILGHNTVFWYRQTMMQGLELLAYFRNRAPLDDSGMPKDRFSAEMPDATLATLKIQPSEPRDSAVYFCASGRGSQETQYFGPGTRLLVL.

This clone was recorded a few times. The genes are TRBV9 and TRBJ1-4; no clear D. Germline V gene data show CDR1 as SGDLS and CDR2 as YYNGEE. V lost 3 bases, J lost 5 bases, and 11 bases lay in between. The CDR3 length is 14 residues. DNA for the CDR3: TGTGCCAGCAGCGAGACGGAAGCAAATGAAAAACTGTTTTTT. This encodes CASSETEANEKLFF.